A single TCR beta chain is shown here with its context. The target antigen is unknown. V lost 5 bases to trimming and J lost 4 bases, with 14 bases between them. The germline CDR1 and CDR2 sequences are SGHTA and FQGNSA. This CDR3 region has 15 residues. The entry originates in a study of OX40 agonist ivuxolimab in advanced cancers. Study results and caveats: The work left the antigen specificity of expanded peripheral T cells undetermined.

Produced via immunoSEQ multiplex PCR; TCRdb's table is partial and in-frame only. There are tens of thousands of clones in the sample; over 70% occur only once, and around 12% lies in the top ten. The sequence came from an adult with an advanced solid tumor such as melanoma, head and neck, liver or kidney cancer. The chain joins TRBV7-2 to TRBJ2-2, with TRBD2 as a possible D gene (5 bases). The sequencing used CD4+ or CD8+ T cells sorted from blood, collected in a trial of the OX40 agonist ivuxolimab. CDR3 region: CASSPTRRGTGELFF. CDR3 bases: TGTGCCAGCAGCCCGACAAGACGGGGCACCGGGGAGCTGTTTTTT. Combining the CDR3 with reference TRBV7-2 and TRBJ2-2 gives the whole variable domain GAGVSQSPSNKVTEKGKDVELRCDPISGHTALYWYRQSLGQGLEFLIYFQGNSAPDKSGLPSDRFSAERTGGSVSTLTIQRTQQEDSAVYLCASSPTRRGTGELFFGEGSRLTVL.